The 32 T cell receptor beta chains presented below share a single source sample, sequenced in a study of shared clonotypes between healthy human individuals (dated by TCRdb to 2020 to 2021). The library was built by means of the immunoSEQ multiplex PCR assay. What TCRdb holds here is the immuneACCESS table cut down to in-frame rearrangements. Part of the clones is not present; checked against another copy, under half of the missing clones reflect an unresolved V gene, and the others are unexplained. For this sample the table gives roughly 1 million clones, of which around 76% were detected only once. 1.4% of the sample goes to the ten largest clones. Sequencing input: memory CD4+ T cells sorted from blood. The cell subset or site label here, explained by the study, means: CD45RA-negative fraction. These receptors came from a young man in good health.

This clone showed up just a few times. CDR3 residues: CASSQGQGRETQYF. CDR3 coding DNA: TGCGCCAGCAGCCAAGGACAGGGAAGGGAGACCCAGTACTTC. The J gene is TRBJ2-5, the V gene TRBV4-1, with 7 bases that match TRBD1. The CDR3 has 14 amino acids. In germline, CDR1 is MGHRA, CDR2 YSYEKL. V dropped 1 base and J dropped 5; count of bases not matched to a gene: 4.

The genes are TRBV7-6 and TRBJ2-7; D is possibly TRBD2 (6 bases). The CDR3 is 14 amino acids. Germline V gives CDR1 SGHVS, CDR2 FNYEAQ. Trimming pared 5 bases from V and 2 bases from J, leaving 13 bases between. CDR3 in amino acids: CASSGGAGPYEQYF. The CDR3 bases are TGTGCCAGCAGCGGCGGGGCAGGCCCCTACGAGCAGTACTTC.

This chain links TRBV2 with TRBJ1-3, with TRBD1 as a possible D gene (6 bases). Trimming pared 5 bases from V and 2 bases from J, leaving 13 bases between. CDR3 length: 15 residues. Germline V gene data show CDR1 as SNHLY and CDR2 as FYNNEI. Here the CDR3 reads CASSKQGLAGNTIYF. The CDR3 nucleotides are TGTGCCAGCAGTAAACAGGGACTTGCTGGAAACACCATATATTTT.

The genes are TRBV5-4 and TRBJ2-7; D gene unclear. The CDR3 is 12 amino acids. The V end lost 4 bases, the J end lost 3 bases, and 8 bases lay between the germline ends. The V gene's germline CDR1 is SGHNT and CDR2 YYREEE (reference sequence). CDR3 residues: CASSPEGYEQYF. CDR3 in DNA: TGTGCCAGCAGCCCCGAAGGCTACGAGCAGTACTTC.

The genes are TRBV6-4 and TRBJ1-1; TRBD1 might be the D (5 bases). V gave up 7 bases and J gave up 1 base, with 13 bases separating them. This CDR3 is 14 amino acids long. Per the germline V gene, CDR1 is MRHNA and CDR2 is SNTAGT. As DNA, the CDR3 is TGTGCCAGCATTCCCAGGGAGTGGAACACTGAAGCTTTCTTT. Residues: CASIPREWNTEAFF.

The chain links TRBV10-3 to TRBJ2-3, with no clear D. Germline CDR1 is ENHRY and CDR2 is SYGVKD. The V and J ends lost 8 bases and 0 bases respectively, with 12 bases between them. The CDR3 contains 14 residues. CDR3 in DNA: TGTGCCATCCGTTTGGGCACTAGCACAGATACGCAGTATTTT. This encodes CAIRLGTSTDTQYF.

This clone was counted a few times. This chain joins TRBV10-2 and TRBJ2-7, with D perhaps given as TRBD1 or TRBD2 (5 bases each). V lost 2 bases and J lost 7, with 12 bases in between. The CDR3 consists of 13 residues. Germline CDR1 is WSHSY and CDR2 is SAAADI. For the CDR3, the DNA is TGCGCCAGCAGTGAGCAGGGATCGGGAGAGCAGTACTTC. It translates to CASSEQGSGEQYF.

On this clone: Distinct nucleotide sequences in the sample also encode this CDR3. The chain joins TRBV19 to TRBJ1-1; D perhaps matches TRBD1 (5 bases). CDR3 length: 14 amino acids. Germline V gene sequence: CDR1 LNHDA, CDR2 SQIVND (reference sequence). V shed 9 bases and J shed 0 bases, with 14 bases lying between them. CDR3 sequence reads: CASTLRGLNTEAFF. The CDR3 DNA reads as TGTGCCAGCACCCTTAGGGGCCTGAACACTGAAGCTTTCTTT.

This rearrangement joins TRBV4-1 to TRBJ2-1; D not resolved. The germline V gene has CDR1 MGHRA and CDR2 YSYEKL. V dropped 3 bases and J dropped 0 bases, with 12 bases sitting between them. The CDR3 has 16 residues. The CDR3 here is CASSHPTQSSYNEQFF. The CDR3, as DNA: TGCGCCAGCAGCCACCCGACCCAGAGCTCCTACAATGAGCAGTTCTTC.

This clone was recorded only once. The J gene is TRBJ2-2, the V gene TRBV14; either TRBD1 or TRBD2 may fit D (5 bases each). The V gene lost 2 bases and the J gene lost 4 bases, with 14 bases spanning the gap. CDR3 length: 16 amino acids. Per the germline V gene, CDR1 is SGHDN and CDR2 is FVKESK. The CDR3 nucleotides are TGTGCCAGCAGCCAAATCTCTGTCGGGACCACCGGGGAGCTGTTTTTT. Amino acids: CASSQISVGTTGELFF.

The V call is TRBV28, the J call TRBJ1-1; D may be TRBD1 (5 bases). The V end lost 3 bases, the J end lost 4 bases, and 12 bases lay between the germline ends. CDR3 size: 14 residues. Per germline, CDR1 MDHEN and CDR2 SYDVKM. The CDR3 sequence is CASSLRGAGTEAFF. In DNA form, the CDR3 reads TGTGCCAGCAGTTTGAGGGGCGCGGGCACTGAAGCTTTCTTT.

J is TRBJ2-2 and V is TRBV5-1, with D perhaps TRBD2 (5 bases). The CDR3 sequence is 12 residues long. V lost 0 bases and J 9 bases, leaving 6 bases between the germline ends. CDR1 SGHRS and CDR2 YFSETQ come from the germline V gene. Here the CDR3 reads CASSLAGRELFF. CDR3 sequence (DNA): TGCGCCAGCAGCTTGGCGGGAAGGGAGCTGTTTTTT.

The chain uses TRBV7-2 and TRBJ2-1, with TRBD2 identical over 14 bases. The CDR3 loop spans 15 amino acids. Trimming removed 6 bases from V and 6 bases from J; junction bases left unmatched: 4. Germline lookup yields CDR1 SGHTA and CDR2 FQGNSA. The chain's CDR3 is CASSPGTSGSNEQFF. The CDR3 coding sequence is TGTGCCAGCAGTCCCGGGACTAGCGGGAGCAATGAGCAGTTCTTC.

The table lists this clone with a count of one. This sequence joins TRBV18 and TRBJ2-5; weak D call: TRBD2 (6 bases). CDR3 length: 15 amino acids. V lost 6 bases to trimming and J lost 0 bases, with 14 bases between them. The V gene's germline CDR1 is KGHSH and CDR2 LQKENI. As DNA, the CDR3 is TGTGCCAGCTCCCTAAATGGGGGGAACCAAGAGACCCAGTACTTC. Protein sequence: CASSLNGGNQETQYF. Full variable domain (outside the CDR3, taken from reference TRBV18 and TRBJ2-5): NAGVMQNPRHLVRRRGQEARLRCSPMKGHSHVYWYRQLPEEGLKFMVYLQKENIIDESGMPKERFSAEFPKEGPSILRIQQVVRGDSAAYFCASSLNGGNQETQYFGPGTRLLVL.

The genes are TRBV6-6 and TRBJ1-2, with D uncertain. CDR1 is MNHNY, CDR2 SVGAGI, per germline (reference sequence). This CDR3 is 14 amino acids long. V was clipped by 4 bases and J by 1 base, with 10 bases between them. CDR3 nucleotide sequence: TGTGCCAGCAGTTTTTCAGACCTTAACTATGGCTACACCTTC. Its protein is CASSFSDLNYGYTF.

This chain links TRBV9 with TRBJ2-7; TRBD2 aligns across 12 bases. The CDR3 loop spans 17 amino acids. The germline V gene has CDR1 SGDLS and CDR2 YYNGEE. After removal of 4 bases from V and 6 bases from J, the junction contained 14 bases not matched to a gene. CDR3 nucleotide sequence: TGTGCCAGCAGCCCCGGAATACTAGCGGGGGGTGAAAGCGAGCAGTACTTC. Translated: CASSPGILAGGESEQYF.

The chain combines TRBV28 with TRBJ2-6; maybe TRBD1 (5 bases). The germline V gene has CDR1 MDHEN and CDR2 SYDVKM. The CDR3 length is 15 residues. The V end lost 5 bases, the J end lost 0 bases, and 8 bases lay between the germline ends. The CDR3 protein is CASSRGSSGANVLTF. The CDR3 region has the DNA TGTGCCAGCAGTAGGGGTAGCTCTGGGGCCAACGTCCTGACTTTC.

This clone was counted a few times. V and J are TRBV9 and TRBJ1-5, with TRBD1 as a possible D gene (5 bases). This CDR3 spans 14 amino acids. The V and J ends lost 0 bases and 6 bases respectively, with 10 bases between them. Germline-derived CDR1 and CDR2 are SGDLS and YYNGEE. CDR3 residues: CASSVGGGGQPQHF. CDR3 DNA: TGTGCCAGCAGCGTAGGAGGCGGGGGTCAGCCCCAGCATTTT.

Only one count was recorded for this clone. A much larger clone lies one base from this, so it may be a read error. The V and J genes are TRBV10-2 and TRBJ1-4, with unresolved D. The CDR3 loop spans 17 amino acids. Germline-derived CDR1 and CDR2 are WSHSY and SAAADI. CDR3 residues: CASSDPRKGPTSEKLFF. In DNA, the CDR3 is TGCGCCAGCAGTGACCCCAGGAAGGGTCCAACTAGTGAAAAACTGTTTTTT.

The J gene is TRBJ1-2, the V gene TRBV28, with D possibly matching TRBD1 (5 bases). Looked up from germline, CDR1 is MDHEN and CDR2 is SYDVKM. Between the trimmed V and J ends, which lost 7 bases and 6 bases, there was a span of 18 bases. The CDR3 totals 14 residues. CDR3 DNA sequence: TGTGCCAGCAACGAAAGAGGGGATTGGAATGGCTACACCTTC. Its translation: CASNERGDWNGYTF.

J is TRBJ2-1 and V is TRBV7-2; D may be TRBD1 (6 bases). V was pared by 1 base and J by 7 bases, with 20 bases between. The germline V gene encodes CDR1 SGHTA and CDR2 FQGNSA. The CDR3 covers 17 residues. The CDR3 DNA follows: TGTGCCAGCAGCTTAGGAAGGTCTTTTCAGACAGGTAATGAGCAGTTCTTC. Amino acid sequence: CASSLGRSFQTGNEQFF. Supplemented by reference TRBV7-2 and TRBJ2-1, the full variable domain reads GAGVSQSPSNKVTEKGKDVELRCDPISGHTALYWYRQSLGQGLEFLIYFQGNSAPDKSGLPSDRFSAERTGGSVSTLTIQRTQQEDSAVYLCASSLGRSFQTGNEQFFGPGTRLTVL.

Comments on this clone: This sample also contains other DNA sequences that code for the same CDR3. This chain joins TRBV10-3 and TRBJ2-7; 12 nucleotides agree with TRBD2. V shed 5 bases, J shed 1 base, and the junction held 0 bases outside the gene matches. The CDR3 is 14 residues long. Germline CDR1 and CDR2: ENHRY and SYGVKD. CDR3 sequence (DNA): TGTGCCATCAGTACTAGCGGGGGGTCCTACGAGCAGTACTTC. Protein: CAISTSGGSYEQYF.

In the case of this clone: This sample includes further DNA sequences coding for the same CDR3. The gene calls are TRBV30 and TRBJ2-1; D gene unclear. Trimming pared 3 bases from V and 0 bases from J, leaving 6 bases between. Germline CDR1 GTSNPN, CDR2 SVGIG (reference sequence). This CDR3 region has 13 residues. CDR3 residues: CAWSGTSYNEQFF. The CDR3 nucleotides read TGTGCCTGGAGCGGAACCTCCTACAATGAGCAGTTCTTC.

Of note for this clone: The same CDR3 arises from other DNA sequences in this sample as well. In nucleotides, the CDR3 is TGCGCCAGCCGACCGGGTCTTCAAGAGACCCAGTACTTC. Translating gives CASRPGLQETQYF. This chain connects TRBV5-1 to TRBJ2-5; D gene unclear. The CDR3 has 13 amino acids. V was pared by 7 bases and J by 2 bases, with 12 bases between. Germline V gene data show CDR1 as SGHRS and CDR2 as YFSETQ.

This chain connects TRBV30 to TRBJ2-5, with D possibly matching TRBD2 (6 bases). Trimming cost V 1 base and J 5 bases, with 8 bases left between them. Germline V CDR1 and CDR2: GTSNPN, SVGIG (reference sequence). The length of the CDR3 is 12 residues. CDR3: CAWSGGAETQYF. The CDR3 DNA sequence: TGTGCCTGGAGTGGCGGGGCGGAGACCCAGTACTTC.

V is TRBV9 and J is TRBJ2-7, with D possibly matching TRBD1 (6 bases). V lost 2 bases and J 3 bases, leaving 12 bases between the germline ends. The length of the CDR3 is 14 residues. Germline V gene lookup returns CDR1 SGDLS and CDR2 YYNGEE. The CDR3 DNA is TGTGCCAGCAGCGTGAGCACAGGGAACTACGAGCAGTACTTC. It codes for CASSVSTGNYEQYF.

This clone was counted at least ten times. The CDR3 DNA is TGTGCCATCAGTGAGTCGAATAAGGCACGGAACTATGGCTACACCTTC. Translation gives CAISESNKARNYGYTF. The genes are TRBV10-3 and TRBJ1-2; D unclear. CDR3 length: 16 amino acids. V lost 0 bases and J lost 2, with 13 bases in between. Germline V CDR1 and CDR2: ENHRY, SYGVKD.

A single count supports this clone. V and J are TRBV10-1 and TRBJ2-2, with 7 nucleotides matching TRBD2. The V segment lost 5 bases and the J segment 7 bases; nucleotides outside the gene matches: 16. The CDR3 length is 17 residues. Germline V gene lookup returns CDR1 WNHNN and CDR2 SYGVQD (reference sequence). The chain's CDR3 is CASSPLGTPGRGGELFF. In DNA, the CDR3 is TGCGCCAGCAGTCCGCTGGGGACCCCTGGGAGGGGCGGGGAGCTGTTTTTT.

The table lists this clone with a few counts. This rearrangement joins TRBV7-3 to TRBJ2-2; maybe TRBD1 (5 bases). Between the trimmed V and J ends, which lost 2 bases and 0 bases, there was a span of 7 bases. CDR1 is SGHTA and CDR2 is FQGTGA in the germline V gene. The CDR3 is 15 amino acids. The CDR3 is CASSLSQANTGELFF. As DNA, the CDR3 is TGTGCCAGCAGCTTATCACAGGCGAACACCGGGGAGCTGTTTTTT.

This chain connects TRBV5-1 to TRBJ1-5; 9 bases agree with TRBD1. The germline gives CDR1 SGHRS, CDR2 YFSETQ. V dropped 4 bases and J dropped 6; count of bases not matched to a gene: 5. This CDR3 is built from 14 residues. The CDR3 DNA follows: TGCGCCAGCAGCCCGGGACAGGGTTTTCAGCCCCAGCATTTT. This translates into CASSPGQGFQPQHF.

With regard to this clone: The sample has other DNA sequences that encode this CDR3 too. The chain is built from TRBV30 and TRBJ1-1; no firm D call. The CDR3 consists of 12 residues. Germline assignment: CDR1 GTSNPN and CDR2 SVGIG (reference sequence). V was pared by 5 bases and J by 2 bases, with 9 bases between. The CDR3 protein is CAWRTGNTEAFF. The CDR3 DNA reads TGTGCCTGGCGGACGGGTAACACTGAAGCTTTCTTT.

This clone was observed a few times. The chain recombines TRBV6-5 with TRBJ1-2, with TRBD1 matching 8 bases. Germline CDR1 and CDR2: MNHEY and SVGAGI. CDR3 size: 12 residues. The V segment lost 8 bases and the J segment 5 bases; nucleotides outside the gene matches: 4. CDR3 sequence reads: CASRDRSYGYTF. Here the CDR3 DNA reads TGTGCCAGCCGGGACAGGTCTTATGGCTACACCTTC.